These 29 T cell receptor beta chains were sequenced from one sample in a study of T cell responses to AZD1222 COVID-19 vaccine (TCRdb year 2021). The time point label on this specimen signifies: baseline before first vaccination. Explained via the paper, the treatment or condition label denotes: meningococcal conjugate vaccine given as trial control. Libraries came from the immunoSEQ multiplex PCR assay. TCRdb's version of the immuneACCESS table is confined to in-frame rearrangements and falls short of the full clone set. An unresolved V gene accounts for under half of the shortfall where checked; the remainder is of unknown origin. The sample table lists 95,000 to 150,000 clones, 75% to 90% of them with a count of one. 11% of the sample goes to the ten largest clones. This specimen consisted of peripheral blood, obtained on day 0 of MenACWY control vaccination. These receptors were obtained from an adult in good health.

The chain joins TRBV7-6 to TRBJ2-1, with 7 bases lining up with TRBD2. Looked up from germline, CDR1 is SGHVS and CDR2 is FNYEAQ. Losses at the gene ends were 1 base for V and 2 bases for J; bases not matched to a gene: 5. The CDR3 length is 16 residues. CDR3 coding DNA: TGTGCCAGCAGCTTAGGTCCCGGGACTACCTACAATGAGCAGTTCTTC. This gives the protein CASSLGPGTTYNEQFF.

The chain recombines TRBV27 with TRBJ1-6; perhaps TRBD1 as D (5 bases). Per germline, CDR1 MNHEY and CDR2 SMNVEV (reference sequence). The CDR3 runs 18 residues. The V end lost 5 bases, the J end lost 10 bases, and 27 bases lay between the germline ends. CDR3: CASSPYSAGKINGSPLHF. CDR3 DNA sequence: TGTGCCAGCAGTCCCTATAGCGCAGGGAAGATCAACGGGTCACCCCTCCACTTT.

The CDR3 DNA reads TGTGCCAGCACAGGGGGCTCCTATAATTCACCCCTCCACTTT. Translation: CASTGGSYNSPLHF. This chain connects TRBV25-1 to TRBJ1-6; 7 bases match TRBD1. Germline assignment: CDR1 MGHDK and CDR2 SYGVNS. V was clipped by 7 bases and J by 0 bases; unmatched bases: 0. This CDR3 has 14 residues.

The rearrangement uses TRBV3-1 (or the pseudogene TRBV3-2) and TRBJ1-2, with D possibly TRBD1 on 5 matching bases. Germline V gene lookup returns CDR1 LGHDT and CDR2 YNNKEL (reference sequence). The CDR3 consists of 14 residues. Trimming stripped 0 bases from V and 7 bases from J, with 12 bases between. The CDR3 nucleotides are TGTGCCAGCAGCCAAGATTGGGCGGGGGTTGGCTACACCTTC. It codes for CASSQDWAGVGYTF.

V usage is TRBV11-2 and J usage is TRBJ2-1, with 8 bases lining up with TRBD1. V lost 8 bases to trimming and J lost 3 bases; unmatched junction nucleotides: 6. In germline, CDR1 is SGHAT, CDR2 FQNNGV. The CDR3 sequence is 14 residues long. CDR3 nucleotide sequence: TGTGCCAGCCGCCGGACAGGGAGCTACAATGAGCAGTTCTTC. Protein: CASRRTGSYNEQFF. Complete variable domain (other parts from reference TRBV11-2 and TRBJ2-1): EAGVAQSPRYKIIEKRQSVAFWCNPISGHATLYWYQQILGQGPKLLIQFQNNGVVDDSQLPKDRFSAERLKGVDSTLKIQPAKLEDSAVYLCASRRTGSYNEQFFGPGTRLTVL.

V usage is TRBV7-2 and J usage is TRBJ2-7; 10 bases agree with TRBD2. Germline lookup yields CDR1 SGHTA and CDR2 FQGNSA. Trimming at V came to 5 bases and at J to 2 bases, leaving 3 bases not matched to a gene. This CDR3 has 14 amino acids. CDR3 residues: CASSTTSGPYEQYF. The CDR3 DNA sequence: TGTGCCAGCAGCACGACTAGCGGGCCCTACGAGCAGTACTTC.

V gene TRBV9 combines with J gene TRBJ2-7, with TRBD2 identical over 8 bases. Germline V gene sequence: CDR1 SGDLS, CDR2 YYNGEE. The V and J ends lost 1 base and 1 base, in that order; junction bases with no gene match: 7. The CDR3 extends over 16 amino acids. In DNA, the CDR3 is TGTGCCAGCAGCGTATCAAGCGGGAGTAGTTCCTACGAGCAGTACTTC. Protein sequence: CASSVSSGSSSYEQYF.

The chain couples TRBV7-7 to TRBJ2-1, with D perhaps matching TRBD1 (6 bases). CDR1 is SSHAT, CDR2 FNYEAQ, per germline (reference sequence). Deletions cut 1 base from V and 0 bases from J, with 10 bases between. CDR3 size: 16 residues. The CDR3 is CASSLDPDSSYNEQFF. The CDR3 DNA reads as TGTGCCAGCAGCTTAGACCCGGACAGCTCCTACAATGAGCAGTTCTTC.

This CDR3 is CASSQETTGSYGYTF. The CDR3 region has the DNA TGCGCCAGCAGCCAAGAAACGACAGGAAGCTATGGCTACACCTTC. The V gene is TRBV4-3, the J gene TRBJ1-2, with a possible D match to TRBD1 (6 bases). There are 15 residues in the CDR3. The V and J ends lost 0 bases and 4 bases respectively, with 12 bases between them. CDR1 LGHNA and CDR2 YSLEER come from the germline V gene.

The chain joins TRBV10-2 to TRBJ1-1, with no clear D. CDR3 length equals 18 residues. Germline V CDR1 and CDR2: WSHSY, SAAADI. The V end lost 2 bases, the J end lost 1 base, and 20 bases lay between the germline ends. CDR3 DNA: TGCGCCAGCAGTGAGAATCGGGCCAAGGTGAGTTCGAACACTGAAGCTTTCTTT. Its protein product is CASSENRAKVSSNTEAFF.

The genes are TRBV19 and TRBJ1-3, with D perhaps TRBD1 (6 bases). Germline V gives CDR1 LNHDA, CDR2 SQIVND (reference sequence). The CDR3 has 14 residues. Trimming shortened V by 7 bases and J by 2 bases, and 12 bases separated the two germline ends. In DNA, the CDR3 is TGTGCCAGTATCCATGGGGGCCCTGGAAACACCATATATTTT. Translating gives CASIHGGPGNTIYF.

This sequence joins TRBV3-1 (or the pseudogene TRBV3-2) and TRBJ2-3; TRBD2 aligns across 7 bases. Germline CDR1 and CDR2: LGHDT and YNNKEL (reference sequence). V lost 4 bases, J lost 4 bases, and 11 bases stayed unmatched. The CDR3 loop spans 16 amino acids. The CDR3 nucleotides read TGTGCCAGCAGCCCCCGGGGGGACTCGGTCCCAGATACGCAGTATTTT. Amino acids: CASSPRGDSVPDTQYF.

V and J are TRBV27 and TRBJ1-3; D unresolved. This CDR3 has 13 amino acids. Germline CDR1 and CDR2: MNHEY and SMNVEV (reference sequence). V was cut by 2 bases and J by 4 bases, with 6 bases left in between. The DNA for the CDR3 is TGTGCCAGCAGTTTAGGAGGCGGAAACACCATATATTTT. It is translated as CASSLGGGNTIYF.

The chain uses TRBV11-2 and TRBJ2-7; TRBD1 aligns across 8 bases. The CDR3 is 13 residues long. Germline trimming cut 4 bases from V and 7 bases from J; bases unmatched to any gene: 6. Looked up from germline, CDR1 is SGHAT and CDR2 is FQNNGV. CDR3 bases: TGTGCCAGCAGCTCTTGGACAGGGCTGGAGCAGTACTTC. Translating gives CASSSWTGLEQYF.

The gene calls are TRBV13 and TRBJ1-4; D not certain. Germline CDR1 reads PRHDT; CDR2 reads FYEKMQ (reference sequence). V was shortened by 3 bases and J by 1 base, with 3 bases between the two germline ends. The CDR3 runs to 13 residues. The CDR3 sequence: CASSLRTNEKLFF. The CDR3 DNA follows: TGTGCCAGCAGCTTGCGAACTAATGAAAAACTGTTTTTT.

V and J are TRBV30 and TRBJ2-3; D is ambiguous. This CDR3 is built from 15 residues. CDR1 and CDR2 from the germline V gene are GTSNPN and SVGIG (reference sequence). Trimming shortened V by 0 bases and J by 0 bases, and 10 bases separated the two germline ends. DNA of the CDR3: TGTGCCTGGAGTGTGGGCACTACCAGCACAGATACGCAGTATTTT. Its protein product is CAWSVGTTSTDTQYF. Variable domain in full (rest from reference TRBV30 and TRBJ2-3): SQTIHQWPATLVQPVGSPLSLECTVEGTSNPNLYWYRQAAGRGLQLLFYSVGIGQISSEVPQNLSASRPQDRQFILSSKKLLLSDSGFYLCAWSVGTTSTDTQYFGPGTRLTVL.

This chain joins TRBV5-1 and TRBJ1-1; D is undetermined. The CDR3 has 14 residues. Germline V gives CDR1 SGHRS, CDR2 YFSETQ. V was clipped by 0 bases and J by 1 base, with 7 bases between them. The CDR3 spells CASSLGPQNTEAFF. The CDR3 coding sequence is TGCGCCAGCAGCTTGGGGCCCCAGAACACTGAAGCTTTCTTT.

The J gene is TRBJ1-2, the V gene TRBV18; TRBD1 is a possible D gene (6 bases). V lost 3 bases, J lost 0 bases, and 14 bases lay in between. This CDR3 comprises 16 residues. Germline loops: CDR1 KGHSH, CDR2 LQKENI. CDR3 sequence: CASSPWTELANYGYTF. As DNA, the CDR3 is TGTGCCAGCTCACCTTGGACAGAGCTAGCTAACTATGGCTACACCTTC.

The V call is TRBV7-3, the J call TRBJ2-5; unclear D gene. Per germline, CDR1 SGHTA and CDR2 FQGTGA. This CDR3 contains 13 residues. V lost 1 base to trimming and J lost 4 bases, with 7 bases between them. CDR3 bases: TGTGCCAGCAGCTTAATTGCTGGAGAGACCCAGTACTTC. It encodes CASSLIAGETQYF.

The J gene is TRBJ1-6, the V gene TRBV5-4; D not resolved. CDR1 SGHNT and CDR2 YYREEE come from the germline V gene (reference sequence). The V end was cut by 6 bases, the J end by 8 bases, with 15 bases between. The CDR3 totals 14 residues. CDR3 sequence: CASKRAGSYSPLHF. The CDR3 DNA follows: TGTGCCAGCAAGAGGGCAGGTTCTTATTCACCCCTCCACTTT.

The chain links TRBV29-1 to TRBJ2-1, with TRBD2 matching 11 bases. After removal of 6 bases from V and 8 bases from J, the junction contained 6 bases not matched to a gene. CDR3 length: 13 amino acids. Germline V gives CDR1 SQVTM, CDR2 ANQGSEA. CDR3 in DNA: TGCAGCGTGGAGGTAGCGGGGGGGGATGAGCAGTTCTTC. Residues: CSVEVAGGDEQFF.

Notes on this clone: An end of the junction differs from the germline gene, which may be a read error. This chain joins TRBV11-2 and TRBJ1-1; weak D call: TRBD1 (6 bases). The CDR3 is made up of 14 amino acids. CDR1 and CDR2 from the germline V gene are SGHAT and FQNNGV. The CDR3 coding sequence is TGTGCCAGCAGGGTACGTGACAGGAACGCTGAAGCTTTCTTT. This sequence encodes CASRVRDRNAEAFF.

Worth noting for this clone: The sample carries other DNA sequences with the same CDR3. The DNA of the CDR3 is TGTGCCAGCAGCGTAGATAGGACGAATGAGCAGTTCTTC. Translated: CASSVDRTNEQFF. V is TRBV9 and J is TRBJ2-1; D remains ambiguous. Germline V lookup: CDR1 SGDLS, CDR2 YYNGEE. CDR3 length equals 13 residues. Between the trimmed V and J ends, which lost 0 bases and 7 bases, there was a span of 8 bases.

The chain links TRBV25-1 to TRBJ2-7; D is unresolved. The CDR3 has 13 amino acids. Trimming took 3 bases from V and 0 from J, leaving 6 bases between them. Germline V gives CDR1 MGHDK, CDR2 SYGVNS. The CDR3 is CASSDADSYEQYF. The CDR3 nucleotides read TGTGCCAGCAGTGATGCGGACTCCTACGAGCAGTACTTC.

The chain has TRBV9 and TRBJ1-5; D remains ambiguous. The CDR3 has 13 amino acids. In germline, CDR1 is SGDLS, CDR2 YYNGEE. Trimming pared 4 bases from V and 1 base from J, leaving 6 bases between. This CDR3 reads CASSQDSNQPQHF. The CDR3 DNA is TGTGCCAGCAGCCAGGACAGCAATCAGCCCCAGCATTTT. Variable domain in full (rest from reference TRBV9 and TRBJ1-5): DSGVTQTPKHLITATGQRVTLRCSPRSGDLSVYWYQQSLDQGLQFLIQYYNGEERAKGNILERFSAQQFPDLHSELNLSSLELGDSALYFCASSQDSNQPQHFGDGTRLSIL.

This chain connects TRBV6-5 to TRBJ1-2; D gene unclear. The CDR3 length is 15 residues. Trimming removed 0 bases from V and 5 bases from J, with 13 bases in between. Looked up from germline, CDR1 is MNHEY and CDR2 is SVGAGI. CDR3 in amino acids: CASSYSGEPGYGYTF. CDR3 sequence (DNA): TGTGCCAGCAGTTACTCCGGGGAGCCGGGATATGGCTACACCTTC.

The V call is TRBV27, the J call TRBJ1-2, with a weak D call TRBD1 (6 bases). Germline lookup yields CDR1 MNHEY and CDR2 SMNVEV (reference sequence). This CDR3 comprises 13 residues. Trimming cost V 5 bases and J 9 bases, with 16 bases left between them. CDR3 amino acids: CASSPGTHRSYTF. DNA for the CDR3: TGTGCCAGCAGTCCCGGGACACATCGGAGCTACACCTTC.

The CDR3 region is CASSQDLVLDGAKDNEQFF. CDR3 in DNA: TGTGCCAGCAGCCAAGATCTTGTCTTAGATGGGGCAAAAGACAATGAGCAGTTCTTC. The V and J genes are TRBV3-1 (or the pseudogene TRBV3-2) and TRBJ2-1, with TRBD1 as a possible D gene (5 bases). Trimming removed 0 bases at V and 5 bases at J, with 23 bases between. There are 19 residues in the CDR3. In germline, CDR1 is LGHDT, CDR2 YNNKEL (reference sequence).

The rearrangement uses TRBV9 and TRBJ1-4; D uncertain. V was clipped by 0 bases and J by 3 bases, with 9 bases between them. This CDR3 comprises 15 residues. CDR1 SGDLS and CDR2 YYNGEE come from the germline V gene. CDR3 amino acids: CASSVAERANEKLFF. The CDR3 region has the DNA TGTGCCAGCAGCGTAGCGGAGCGAGCTAATGAAAAACTGTTTTTT.